Each of the 27 T cell receptor beta chains below was sequenced from the same sample in a study of cytomegalovirus exposure and HLA in healthy donors. This PCR relied on a set of 60 Vbeta primers and 13 Jbeta primers. Assay used: immunoSEQ multiplex PCR; TCRdb lists only in-frame clones, some missing. The sample has 100,000 to 150,000 clones; over 70% are singletons. Sequencing used PBMCs. Receptors originate from a woman aged 45-60 years in good health and CMV-seronegative.

The genes are TRBV6-1 and TRBJ1-1, with TRBD1 matching 10 bases. V gave up 6 bases and J gave up 5 bases; unmatched junction bases: 6. Germline CDR1 is MNHNS and CDR2 is SASEGT. The CDR3 runs to 14 residues. For the CDR3, the DNA is TGTGCCAGCAGCCTCGACAGGGGGCAGACTGAAGCTTTCTTT. This encodes CASSLDRGQTEAFF.

This sequence joins TRBV19 and TRBJ2-1; 10 bases align to TRBD2. The CDR3 length is 15 residues. CDR1 LNHDA and CDR2 SQIVND come from the germline V gene (reference sequence). V lost 5 bases and J lost 4; bases outside the gene matches: 5. The CDR3 DNA reads TGTGCCAGTAGTCTAAGGACTAGCGGATACAATGAGCAGTTCTTC. Encoded protein: CASSLRTSGYNEQFF. The full variable domain, with the rest looked up from reference TRBV19 and TRBJ2-1, is DGGITQSPKYLFRKEGQNVTLSCEQNLNHDAMYWYRQDPGQGLRLIYYSQIVNDFQKGDIAEGYSVSREKKESFPLTVTSAQKNPTAFYLCASSLRTSGYNEQFFGPGTRLTVL.

The J gene is TRBJ1-3, the V gene TRBV11-2, with D tentatively TRBD1 (5 bases). Germline V CDR1 and CDR2: SGHAT, FQNNGV. V gave up 5 bases and J gave up 0 bases, with 8 bases separating them. This CDR3 has 14 amino acids. The CDR3: CASSPGYSGNTIYF. CDR3 in DNA: TGTGCCAGCAGCCCAGGGTACTCTGGAAACACCATATATTTT. The whole variable domain, filled in from reference TRBV11-2 and TRBJ1-3, reads EAGVAQSPRYKIIEKRQSVAFWCNPISGHATLYWYQQILGQGPKLLIQFQNNGVVDDSQLPKDRFSAERLKGVDSTLKIQPAKLEDSAVYLCASSPGYSGNTIYFGEGSWLTVV.

This rearrangement joins TRBV4-2 to TRBJ2-7; D may be TRBD2 (5 bases). Germline CDR1 and CDR2: LGHNA and YNFKEQ. V shed 4 bases and J shed 4 bases, with 8 bases lying between them. CDR3 length: 12 residues. CDR3 amino acids: CASSPSGYEQYF. The DNA for the CDR3 is TGTGCCAGCAGCCCCAGCGGTTACGAGCAGTACTTC.

The chain uses TRBV11-3 and TRBJ2-2; maybe TRBD1 (5 bases). V was pared by 3 bases and J by 7 bases, with 9 bases between. The CDR3 runs 13 residues. Germline V gives CDR1 SGHNT, CDR2 YENEEA. The CDR3 coding sequence is TGTGCCAGCAGCTTGGCAGGGTACGGGGAGCTGTTTTTT. Translation: CASSLAGYGELFF.

The gene calls are TRBV28 and TRBJ2-2; possibly TRBD2 for D (5 bases). Trimming stripped 7 bases from V and 6 bases from J, with 12 bases between. CDR1 and CDR2 from the germline V gene are MDHEN and SYDVKM. The CDR3 covers 13 residues. Here the CDR3 DNA reads TGTGCCAGCATGGCTAGCTTCTCCGGGGAGCTGTTTTTT. Amino acids: CASMASFSGELFF.

V usage is TRBV2 and J usage is TRBJ2-3; 14 positions agree with TRBD2. V lost 4 bases to trimming and J lost 4 bases; unmatched junction nucleotides: 4. Germline V gives CDR1 SNHLY, CDR2 FYNNEI. The CDR3 is made up of 16 amino acids. Here the CDR3 DNA reads TGTGCCAGCAGTGGACTAGCGGGAGGGAGCCCAGATACGCAGTATTTT. This codes for CASSGLAGGSPDTQYF.

The rearrangement joins TRBV7-8 to TRBJ1-2; TRBD1 agrees at 8 bases. CDR3 size: 14 residues. The V segment lost 5 bases and the J segment 4 bases; nucleotides outside the gene matches: 6. Germline V lookup: CDR1 SGHVS, CDR2 FQNEAQ. In DNA form, the CDR3 reads TGTGCCAGCAGCCCCCGGACAGGGACCTATGGCTACACCTTC. Translated: CASSPRTGTYGYTF. The full variable domain, in which reference TRBV7-8 and TRBJ1-2 provide the parts outside the CDR3, is GAGVSQSPRYKVAKRGQDVALRCDPISGHVSLFWYQQALGQGPEFLTYFQNEAQLDKSGLPSDRFFAERPEGSVSTLKIQRTQQEDSAVYLCASSPRTGTYGYTFGSGTRLTVV.

The chain carries TRBV27 and TRBJ1-6, with D unresolved. V gave up 7 bases and J gave up 6 bases, with 22 bases separating them. The CDR3 has 17 amino acids. The V gene's germline CDR1 is MNHEY and CDR2 SMNVEV (reference sequence). The CDR3 DNA follows: TGTGCCAGCACTCTCCGTACAAGGACTGGCACTAATTCACCCCTCCACTTT. Its translation is CASTLRTRTGTNSPLHF.

The chain has TRBV4-1 and TRBJ1-4; the D gene is possibly TRBD1 (6 bases). The CDR3 consists of 18 residues. V lost 1 base to trimming and J lost 8 bases, with 23 bases between them. The germline V gene encodes CDR1 MGHRA and CDR2 YSYEKL. The CDR3 region has the DNA TGCGCCAGCAGCCAAGGGGGGCCTGGGGCAGCCGGTGGGGAAAAACTGTTTTTT. Its protein is CASSQGGPGAAGGEKLFF.

The genes are TRBV4-3 and TRBJ2-7; TRBD2 aligns across 7 bases. Germline trimming cut 1 base from V and 1 base from J; bases unmatched to any gene: 7. Per germline, CDR1 LGHNA and CDR2 YSLEER. The CDR3 consists of 16 residues. The CDR3 DNA reads as TGCGCCAGCAGCCAAGGGGAGGGGATTGGGTCCTACGAGCAGTACTTC. Translating it yields CASSQGEGIGSYEQYF.

The V gene is TRBV5-6, the J gene TRBJ2-5, with D tentatively TRBD1 (6 bases). Germline loops: CDR1 SGHDT, CDR2 YYEEEE. CDR3 length: 14 amino acids. The ends were cut back, 1 base at V and 4 bases at J, with 11 bases in the middle. The CDR3, as DNA: TGTGCCAGCAGCTTGTCTGGGGGCGGAGAGACCCAGTACTTC. Amino acid sequence: CASSLSGGGETQYF.

The rearrangement uses TRBV4-2 and TRBJ2-5; D is ambiguous. The CDR3 spans 13 residues. Germline-derived CDR1 and CDR2 are LGHNA and YNFKEQ. V lost 0 bases, J lost 5 bases, and 7 bases lay in between. The CDR3 sequence: CASSQEMEETQYF. CDR3 nucleotides: TGTGCCAGCAGCCAAGAGATGGAGGAGACCCAGTACTTC.

This chain links TRBV28 with TRBJ2-7, with a possible D match to TRBD2 (5 bases). Trimming removed 8 bases from V and 12 bases from J, with 29 bases in between. The CDR3 has 15 residues. Germline-derived CDR1 and CDR2 are MDHEN and SYDVKM. CDR3 protein: CASPPILPGPSGGYF. The CDR3 DNA reads as TGTGCCAGCCCTCCGATCCTCCCCGGGCCCTCCGGAGGGTACTTC.

The rearrangement links TRBV7-3 to TRBJ2-2; tentative D call: TRBD2 (6 bases). This CDR3 comprises 15 residues. Trimming shortened V by 2 bases and J by 3 bases, and 10 bases separated the two germline ends. The germline V gene has CDR1 SGHTA and CDR2 FQGTGA. CDR3 nucleotides: TGTGCCAGCAGCTTATACGGGGGAGACACCGGGGAGCTGTTTTTT. It is translated as CASSLYGGDTGELFF.

V is TRBV7-2 and J is TRBJ2-7; 12 bases fit TRBD2. V lost 0 bases to trimming and J lost 1 base; unmatched junction nucleotides: 7. CDR1 SGHTA and CDR2 FQGNSA come from the germline V gene. This CDR3 has 18 residues. CDR3 protein: CASSLASALAGGSYEQYF. The CDR3 region has the DNA TGTGCCAGCAGCTTAGCCAGCGCACTAGCGGGAGGTTCCTACGAGCAGTACTTC.

The chain carries TRBV19 and TRBJ1-5; D might be TRBD1 (5 bases). Germline V gene sequence: CDR1 LNHDA, CDR2 SQIVND (reference sequence). V lost 8 bases and J 2 bases, leaving 16 bases between the germline ends. CDR3 length: 15 amino acids. The CDR3 DNA reads TGTGCCAGTCGCGATCAGGGTCGTGGCAATCAGCCCCAGCATTTT. Translation: CASRDQGRGNQPQHF.

This chain connects TRBV7-2 to TRBJ2-7, with 10 bases matching TRBD1. V shed 1 base, J shed 3 bases, and the junction held 3 bases outside the gene matches. The CDR3 is 15 amino acids. Germline V gene data show CDR1 as SGHTA and CDR2 as FQGNSA. CDR3 in amino acids: CASSLGQGALYEQYF. Here the CDR3 DNA reads TGTGCCAGCAGCTTAGGACAGGGGGCGCTCTACGAGCAGTACTTC. The full variable domain, rest sourced from reference TRBV7-2 and TRBJ2-7, is GAGVSQSPSNKVTEKGKDVELRCDPISGHTALYWYRQSLGQGLEFLIYFQGNSAPDKSGLPSDRFSAERTGGSVSTLTIQRTQQEDSAVYLCASSLGQGALYEQYFGPGTRLTVT.

This clone came up a few times. The V and J genes are TRBV4-2 and TRBJ2-1, with 7 bases lining up with TRBD2. V dropped 1 base and J dropped 5; count of bases not matched to a gene: 5. Germline CDR1 LGHNA, CDR2 YNFKEQ. There are 15 residues in the CDR3. Here the CDR3 reads CASSQGVSGNNEQFF. CDR3 DNA sequence: TGTGCCAGCAGCCAAGGAGTAAGCGGGAACAATGAGCAGTTCTTC.

This chain connects TRBV29-1 to TRBJ2-5, with 8 positions matching TRBD1. CDR1 SQVTM and CDR2 ANQGSEA come from the germline V gene. J lost 1 base, V lost 5 bases, and 6 bases had no gene match. The CDR3 contains 14 residues. CDR3: CSVFSDRGQETQYF. Here the CDR3 DNA reads TGCAGCGTTTTCTCAGACAGGGGCCAAGAGACCCAGTACTTC.

The gene calls are TRBV7-2 and TRBJ2-2; 7 positions match TRBD2. J was trimmed by 2 bases and V by 3 bases; bases with no gene match: 3. Germline CDR1 and CDR2: SGHTA and FQGNSA. This CDR3 comprises 15 residues. Here the CDR3 reads CASSLGGVNTGELFF. For the CDR3, the DNA is TGTGCCAGCAGCTTGGGGGGGGTAAACACCGGGGAGCTGTTTTTT.

This clone was observed once. V usage is TRBV28 and J usage is TRBJ2-4, with 7 positions matching TRBD2. CDR3 length: 13 amino acids. Trimming at V came to 4 bases and at J to 6 bases, leaving 3 bases not matched to a gene. Germline CDR1 is MDHEN and CDR2 is SYDVKM. The CDR3 loop reads CASSSRTRNIQYF. In DNA, the CDR3 is TGTGCCAGCAGTTCTAGGACTAGAAACATTCAGTACTTC. The whole variable domain, remainder taken from reference TRBV28 and TRBJ2-4, is DVKVTQSSRYLVKRTGEKVFLECVQDMDHENMFWYRQDPGLGLRLIYFSYDVKMKEKGDIPEGYSVSREKKERFSLILESASTNQTSMYLCASSSRTRNIQYFGAGTRLSVL.

The CDR3 DNA reads as TGTGCCAGCAGTTACTCCGGGACAGGGCGGATGGGCGGTCAGCCCCAGCATTTT. This translates into CASSYSGTGRMGGQPQHF. The rearrangement uses TRBV28 and TRBJ1-5; 9 positions match TRBD1. Germline trimming cut 4 bases from V and 6 bases from J; bases unmatched to any gene: 16. The germline gives CDR1 MDHEN, CDR2 SYDVKM. The CDR3 spans 18 residues.

The CDR3, as DNA: TGTGCCAGCAGCTTAGGACAGGGGGAGACCCAGTACTTC. Translated: CASSLGQGETQYF. V gene TRBV7-6 combines with J gene TRBJ2-5; 8 nucleotides align to TRBD1. The CDR3 covers 13 residues. Per germline, CDR1 SGHVS and CDR2 FNYEAQ. Trimming cost V 1 base and J 5 bases; bases outside gene matches: 0.

V usage is TRBV7-7 and J usage is TRBJ2-3; 9 bases are a match to TRBD1. Trimming cost V 7 bases and J 0 bases; bases outside gene matches: 5. The CDR3 consists of 15 residues. CDR1 SSHAT and CDR2 FNYEAQ come from the germline V gene (reference sequence). The CDR3 bases are TGTGCCAGCACATCCGGGACAGGGAGCACAGATACGCAGTATTTT. Translated, it gives CASTSGTGSTDTQYF.

The rearrangement uses TRBV5-5 and TRBJ2-7; 8 nucleotides align to TRBD1. The length of the CDR3 is 16 residues. The germline V gene encodes CDR1 SGHKS and CDR2 YYEKEE (reference sequence). After removal of 0 bases from V and 0 bases from J, the junction contained 5 bases not matched to a gene. Here the CDR3 DNA reads TGTGCCAGCAGCTTGGGGACAGGGTTGAGCTCCTACGAGCAGTACTTC. Amino acid sequence: CASSLGTGLSSYEQYF.

In DNA form, the CDR3 reads TGTGCCAGCAGTTTAATAGGGGGCAGCGACGGTGAGCAGTTCTTC. Its translation: CASSLIGGSDGEQFF. This chain connects TRBV27 to TRBJ2-1; TRBD1 matches 7 bases. CDR3 size: 15 residues. The germline V gene has CDR1 MNHEY and CDR2 SMNVEV (reference sequence). V shed 2 bases and J 9 bases; nucleotides not matched to a gene: 10.